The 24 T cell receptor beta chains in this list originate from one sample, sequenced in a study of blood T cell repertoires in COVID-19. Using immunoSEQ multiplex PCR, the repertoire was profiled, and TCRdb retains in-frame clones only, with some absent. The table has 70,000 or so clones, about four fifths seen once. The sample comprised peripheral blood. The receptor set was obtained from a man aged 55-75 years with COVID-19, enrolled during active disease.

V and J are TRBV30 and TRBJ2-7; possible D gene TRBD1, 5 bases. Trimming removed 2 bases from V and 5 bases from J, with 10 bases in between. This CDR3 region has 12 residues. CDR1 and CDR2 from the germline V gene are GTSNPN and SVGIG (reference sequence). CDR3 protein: CAWSPGSDEQYF. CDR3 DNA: TGTGCCTGGAGTCCAGGGTCCGACGAGCAGTACTTC.

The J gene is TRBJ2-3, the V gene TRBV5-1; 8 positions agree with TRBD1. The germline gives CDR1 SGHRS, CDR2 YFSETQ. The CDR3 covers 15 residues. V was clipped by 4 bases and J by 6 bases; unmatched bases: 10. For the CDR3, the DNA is TGCGCCAGCAGCCGCTCGACAGGGGTTGTGGATACGCAGTATTTT. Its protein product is CASSRSTGVVDTQYF.

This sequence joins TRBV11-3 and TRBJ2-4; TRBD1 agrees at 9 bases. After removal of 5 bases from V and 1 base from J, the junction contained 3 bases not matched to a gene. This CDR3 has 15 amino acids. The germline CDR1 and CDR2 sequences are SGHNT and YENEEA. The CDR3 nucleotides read TGTGCCAGCAGCCATGGACAGGGGGCCAAAAACATTCAGTACTTC. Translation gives CASSHGQGAKNIQYF.

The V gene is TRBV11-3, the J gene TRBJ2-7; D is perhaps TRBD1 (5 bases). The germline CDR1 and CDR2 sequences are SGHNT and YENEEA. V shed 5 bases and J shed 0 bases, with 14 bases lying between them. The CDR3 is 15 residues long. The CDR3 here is CASSSQGSPSYEQYF. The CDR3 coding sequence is TGTGCCAGCAGCAGCCAGGGTTCCCCCTCCTACGAGCAGTACTTC.

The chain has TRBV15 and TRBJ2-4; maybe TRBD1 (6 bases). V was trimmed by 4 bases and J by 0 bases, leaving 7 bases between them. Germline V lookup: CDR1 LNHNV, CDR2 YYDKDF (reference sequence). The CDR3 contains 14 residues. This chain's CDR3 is CATSTTGAKNIQYF. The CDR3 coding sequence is TGTGCCACCAGCACGACAGGAGCCAAAAACATTCAGTACTTC.

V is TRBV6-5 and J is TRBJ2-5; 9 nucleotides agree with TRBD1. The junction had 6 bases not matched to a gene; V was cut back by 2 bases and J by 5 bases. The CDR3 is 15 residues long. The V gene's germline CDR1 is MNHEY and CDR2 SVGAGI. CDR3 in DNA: TGTGCCAGCAGTTACCGGGACAGGGTCTGGGAGACCCAGTACTTC. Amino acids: CASSYRDRVWETQYF.

The CDR3: CASRADRRPPYEQYF. The CDR3 coding sequence is TGTGCCAGCAGGGCCGACAGGCGACCCCCCTACGAGCAGTACTTC. The genes are TRBV2 and TRBJ2-7; possibly TRBD1 for D (6 bases). There are 15 residues in the CDR3. Trimming stripped 6 bases from V and 2 bases from J, with 17 bases between. Per germline, CDR1 SNHLY and CDR2 FYNNEI.

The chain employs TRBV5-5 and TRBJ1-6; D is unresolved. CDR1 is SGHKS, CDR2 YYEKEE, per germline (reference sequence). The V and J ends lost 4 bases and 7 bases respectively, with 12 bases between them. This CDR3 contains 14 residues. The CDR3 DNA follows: TGTGCCAGCAGCGGGCGTTCTGTGAATTCACCCCTCCACTTT. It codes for CASSGRSVNSPLHF.

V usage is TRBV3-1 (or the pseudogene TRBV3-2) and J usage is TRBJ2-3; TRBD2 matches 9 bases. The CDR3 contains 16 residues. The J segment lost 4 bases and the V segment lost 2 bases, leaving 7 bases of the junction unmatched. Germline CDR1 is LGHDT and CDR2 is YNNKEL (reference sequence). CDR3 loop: CASSQNAGGPADTQYF. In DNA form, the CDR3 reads TGTGCCAGCAGCCAAAATGCGGGGGGGCCCGCAGATACGCAGTATTTT.

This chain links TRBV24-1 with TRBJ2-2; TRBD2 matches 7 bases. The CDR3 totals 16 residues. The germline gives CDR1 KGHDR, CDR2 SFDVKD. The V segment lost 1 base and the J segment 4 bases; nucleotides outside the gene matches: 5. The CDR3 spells CATSDFGREGTGELFF. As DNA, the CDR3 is TGTGCCACCAGTGATTTTGGCAGGGAGGGCACCGGGGAGCTGTTTTTT.

CDR3 loop: CASSQVWGGVDTGELFF. The CDR3 bases are TGTGCCAGCAGCCAAGTTTGGGGGGGAGTCGACACCGGGGAGCTGTTTTTT. This chain joins TRBV3-1 (or the pseudogene TRBV3-2) and TRBJ2-2; 7 bases line up with TRBD2. Germline values: CDR1 LGHDT, CDR2 YNNKEL (reference sequence). The CDR3 sequence is 17 residues long. V lost 1 base to trimming and J lost 3 bases; unmatched junction nucleotides: 8.

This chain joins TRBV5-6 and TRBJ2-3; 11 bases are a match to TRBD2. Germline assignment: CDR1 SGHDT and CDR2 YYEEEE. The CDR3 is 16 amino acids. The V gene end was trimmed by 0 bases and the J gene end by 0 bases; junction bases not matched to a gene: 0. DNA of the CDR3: TGTGCCAGCAGCTTGGTAGCGGGAGGGAGCACAGATACGCAGTATTTT. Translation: CASSLVAGGSTDTQYF.

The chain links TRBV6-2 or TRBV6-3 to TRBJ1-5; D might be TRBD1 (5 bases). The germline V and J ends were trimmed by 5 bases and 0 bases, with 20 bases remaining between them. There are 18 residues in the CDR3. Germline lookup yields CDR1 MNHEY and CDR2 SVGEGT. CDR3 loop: CASSQSGLAVYSNQPQHF. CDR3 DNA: TGTGCCAGCAGTCAATCGGGACTAGCGGTCTATAGCAATCAGCCCCAGCATTTT.

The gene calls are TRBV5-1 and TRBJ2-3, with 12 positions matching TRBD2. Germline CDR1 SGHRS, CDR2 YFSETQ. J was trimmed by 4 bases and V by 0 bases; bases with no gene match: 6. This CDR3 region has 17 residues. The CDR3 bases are TGCGCCAGCAGCTTGGCCTCTAGCGGGGGGGCTGCAGATACGCAGTATTTT. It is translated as CASSLASSGGAADTQYF.

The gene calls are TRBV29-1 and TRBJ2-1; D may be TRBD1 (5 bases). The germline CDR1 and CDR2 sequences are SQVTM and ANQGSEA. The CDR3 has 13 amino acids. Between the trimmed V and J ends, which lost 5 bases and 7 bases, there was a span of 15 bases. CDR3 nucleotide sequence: TGCAGCGTTTCACAGGAGCGCTTAAATGAGCAGTTCTTC. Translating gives CSVSQERLNEQFF.

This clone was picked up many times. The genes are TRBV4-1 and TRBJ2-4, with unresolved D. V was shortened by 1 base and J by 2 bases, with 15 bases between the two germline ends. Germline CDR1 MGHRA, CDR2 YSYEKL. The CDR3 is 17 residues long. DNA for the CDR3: TGCGCCAGCAGCCAAGTGGATTCGGCGGCCCCCAAAAACATTCAGTACTTC. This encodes CASSQVDSAAPKNIQYF.

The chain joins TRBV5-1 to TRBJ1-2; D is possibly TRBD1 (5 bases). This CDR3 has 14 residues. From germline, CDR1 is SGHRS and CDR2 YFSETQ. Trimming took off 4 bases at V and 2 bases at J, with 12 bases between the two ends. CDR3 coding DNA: TGCGCCAGCAGCCCCTCGACAGAGAACTATGGCTACACCTTC. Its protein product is CASSPSTENYGYTF.

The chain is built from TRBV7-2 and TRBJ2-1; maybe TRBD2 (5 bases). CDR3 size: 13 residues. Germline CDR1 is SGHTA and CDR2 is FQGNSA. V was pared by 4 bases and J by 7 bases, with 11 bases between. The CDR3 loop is CASSSLAGNEQFF. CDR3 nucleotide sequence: TGTGCCAGCAGCTCCCTAGCCGGGAATGAGCAGTTCTTC.

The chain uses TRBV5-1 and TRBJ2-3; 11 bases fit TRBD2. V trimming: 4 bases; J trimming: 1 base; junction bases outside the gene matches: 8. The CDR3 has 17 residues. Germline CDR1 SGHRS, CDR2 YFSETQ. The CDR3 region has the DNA TGCGCCAGCAGCCAAAATCCGGGACTAGCGGGCACAGATACGCAGTATTTT. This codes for CASSQNPGLAGTDTQYF.

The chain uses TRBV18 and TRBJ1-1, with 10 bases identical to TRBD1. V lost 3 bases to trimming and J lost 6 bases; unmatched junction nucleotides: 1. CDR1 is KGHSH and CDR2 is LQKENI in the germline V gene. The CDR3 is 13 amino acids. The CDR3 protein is CASSPGQGPEAFF. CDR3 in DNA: TGTGCCAGCTCACCGGGACAGGGGCCTGAAGCTTTCTTT.

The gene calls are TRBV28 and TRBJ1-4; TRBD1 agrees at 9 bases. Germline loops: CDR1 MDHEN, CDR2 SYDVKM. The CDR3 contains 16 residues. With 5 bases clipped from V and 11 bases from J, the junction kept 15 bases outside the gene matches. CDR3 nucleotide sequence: TGTGCCAGCAGTCCCCCTCGGACAGGGGAGTTCTGGAAACTGTTTTTT. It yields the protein CASSPPRTGEFWKLFF.

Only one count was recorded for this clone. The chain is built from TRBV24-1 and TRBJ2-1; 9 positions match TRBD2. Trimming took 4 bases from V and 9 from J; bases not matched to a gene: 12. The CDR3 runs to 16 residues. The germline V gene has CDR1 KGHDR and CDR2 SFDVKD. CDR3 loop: CATSDAGVAGVTEQFF. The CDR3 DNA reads TGTGCCACCAGTGACGCCGGAGTAGCGGGAGTCACTGAGCAGTTCTTC.

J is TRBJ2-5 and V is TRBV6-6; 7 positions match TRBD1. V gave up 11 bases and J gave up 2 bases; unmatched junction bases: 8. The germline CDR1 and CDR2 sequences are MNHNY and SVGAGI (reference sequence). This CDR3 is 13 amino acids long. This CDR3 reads CASFRDRQETQYF. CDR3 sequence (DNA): TGTGCCTCTTTCCGGGACAGACAAGAGACCCAGTACTTC.

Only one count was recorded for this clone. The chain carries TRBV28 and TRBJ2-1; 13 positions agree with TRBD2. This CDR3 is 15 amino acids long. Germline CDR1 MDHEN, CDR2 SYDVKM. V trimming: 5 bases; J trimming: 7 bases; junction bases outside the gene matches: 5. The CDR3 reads CASSPTSGGRNEQFF. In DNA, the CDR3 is TGTGCCAGCAGTCCGACTAGCGGGGGGAGGAATGAGCAGTTCTTC.